Below are 21 T cell receptor beta chains sequenced from a single sample in a study of blood T cell repertoires in COVID-19. Produced via immunoSEQ multiplex PCR; TCRdb's table is partial and in-frame only. Here the sample spans some 250,000 clones, 80% to 90% being singletons. Sequencing used PBMCs or T cells enriched from blood (not recorded which). The receptors here all came from a woman aged 45-65 years who had recovered from COVID-19.

The rearrangement links TRBV7-9 to TRBJ1-1; 9 bases line up with TRBD1. Germline CDR1 is SEHNR and CDR2 is FQNEAQ (reference sequence). After removal of 5 bases from V and 5 bases from J, the junction contained 9 bases not matched to a gene. The CDR3 is 15 residues long. The CDR3 nucleotides are TGTGCCAGCAGCCGGAAGGACAGGGGAGGGACTGAAGCTTTCTTT. Translated, it gives CASSRKDRGGTEAFF.

This clone appeared a single time. J is TRBJ2-3 and V is TRBV7-2; the D gene is possibly TRBD2 (5 bases). Germline V lookup: CDR1 SGHTA, CDR2 FQGNSA. The CDR3 is 16 amino acids. V dropped 6 bases and J dropped 6 bases, with 22 bases sitting between them. The CDR3 reads CASREPGGFGIDTQYF. CDR3 nucleotide sequence: TGTGCCAGCAGGGAGCCCGGCGGGTTCGGAATTGATACGCAGTATTTT.

The chain couples TRBV9 to TRBJ1-3, with 8 bases that match TRBD1. CDR3 size: 15 residues. Germline CDR1 is SGDLS and CDR2 is YYNGEE. The V gene end was trimmed by 3 bases and the J gene end by 2 bases; junction bases not matched to a gene: 4. The CDR3 loop is CASSATGGAGNTIYF. CDR3 sequence (DNA): TGTGCCAGCAGCGCTACAGGGGGTGCTGGAAACACCATATATTTT.

This clone was seen once. J is TRBJ2-7 and V is TRBV6-2 or TRBV6-3; the D gene is possibly TRBD2 (6 bases). Germline loops: CDR1 MNHEY, CDR2 SVGEGT. V was clipped by 6 bases and J by 0 bases, with 15 bases between them. There are 15 residues in the CDR3. The CDR3 DNA sequence: TGTGCCAGCAGACCTCCGGGACTGGTCTCCTACGAGCAGTACTTC. It codes for CASRPPGLVSYEQYF.

The V call is TRBV5-1, the J call TRBJ2-7; D is perhaps TRBD1 (6 bases). From germline, CDR1 is SGHRS and CDR2 YFSETQ. V dropped 4 bases and J dropped 0 bases, with 14 bases sitting between them. The CDR3 has 15 residues. For the CDR3, the DNA is TGCGCCAGCAGCCTAGGGGGATCGAGCTCCTACGAGCAGTACTTC. It codes for CASSLGGSSSYEQYF. The whole variable domain, remainder taken from reference TRBV5-1 and TRBJ2-7, is KAGVTQTPRYLIKTRGQQVTLSCSPISGHRSVSWYQQTPGQGLQFLFEYFSETQRNKGNFPGRFSGRQFSNSRSEMNVSTLELGDSALYLCASSLGGSSSYEQYFGPGTRLTVT.

The rearrangement joins TRBV9 to TRBJ1-1; a possible D gene is TRBD1 (5 bases). Germline V gene lookup returns CDR1 SGDLS and CDR2 YYNGEE. The CDR3 runs to 16 residues. The ends were cut back, 0 bases at V and 0 bases at J, with 12 bases in the middle. The CDR3 DNA sequence: TGTGCCAGCAGCGTAGGGTCAGGGCGGTTGAACACTGAAGCTTTCTTT. Translating gives CASSVGSGRLNTEAFF.

V is TRBV7-9 and J is TRBJ1-2, with a weak D call TRBD1 (5 bases). The CDR3 is 11 amino acids. Per the germline V gene, CDR1 is SEHNR and CDR2 is FQNEAQ (reference sequence). V lost 3 bases and J 8 bases, leaving 7 bases between the germline ends. CDR3 coding DNA: TGTGCCAGCAGCTTCAGGGAAGGCTACACCTTC. Its protein is CASSFREGYTF.

The rearrangement uses TRBV19 and TRBJ2-7, with 11 bases identical to TRBD2. J was trimmed by 4 bases and V by 4 bases; bases with no gene match: 9. Germline V gene sequence: CDR1 LNHDA, CDR2 SQIVND (reference sequence). This CDR3 comprises 16 residues. The CDR3 reads CASSTPSGLAVYEQYF. Here the CDR3 DNA reads TGTGCCAGTAGTACTCCATCGGGACTAGCGGTATACGAGCAGTACTTC.

The rearrangement links TRBV5-5 to TRBJ1-2; 9 nucleotides agree with TRBD1. This CDR3 is built from 15 residues. After removal of 5 bases from V and 1 base from J, the junction contained 6 bases not matched to a gene. Per the germline V gene, CDR1 is SGHKS and CDR2 is YYEKEE (reference sequence). For the CDR3, the DNA is TGTGCCAGCAGGACGGGACAGGGAAGTAACTATGGCTACACCTTC. Translated, it gives CASRTGQGSNYGYTF.

The CDR3 nucleotides are TGTGCCAGCAGTTCTCCGGGACAGAGAACAGATACGCAGTATTTT. It encodes CASSSPGQRTDTQYF. This chain connects TRBV28 to TRBJ2-3; 7 bases are a match to TRBD1. The germline V gene encodes CDR1 MDHEN and CDR2 SYDVKM. Trimming removed 4 bases from V and 3 bases from J; junction bases left unmatched: 7. The CDR3 totals 15 residues. The complete variable domain, with remaining parts taken from reference TRBV28 and TRBJ2-3, reads DVKVTQSSRYLVKRTGEKVFLECVQDMDHENMFWYRQDPGLGLRLIYFSYDVKMKEKGDIPEGYSVSREKKERFSLILESASTNQTSMYLCASSSPGQRTDTQYFGPGTRLTVL.

The chain links TRBV4-2 to TRBJ1-2; 12 bases match TRBD1. Germline CDR1 LGHNA, CDR2 YNFKEQ. The CDR3 spans 15 residues. V dropped 4 bases and J dropped 8; count of bases not matched to a gene: 8. The CDR3 protein is CASSPGGQGAKGYTF. CDR3 sequence (DNA): TGTGCCAGCAGCCCTGGGGGACAGGGGGCAAAAGGCTACACCTTC.

This sequence joins TRBV27 and TRBJ2-5, with 13 bases that match TRBD2. Germline values: CDR1 MNHEY, CDR2 SMNVEV (reference sequence). The CDR3 has 15 amino acids. J lost 9 bases, V lost 4 bases, and 8 bases had no gene match. The CDR3 region is CASSSRTSGSSAQYF. The DNA of the CDR3 is TGTGCCAGCAGTTCTAGGACTAGCGGGAGTTCGGCCCAGTACTTC.

This clone was counted between two and nine times. The chain couples TRBV28 to TRBJ2-7; the D gene is possibly TRBD2 (5 bases). The V end lost 6 bases, the J end lost 1 base, and 13 bases lay between the germline ends. Germline V gene data show CDR1 as MDHEN and CDR2 as SYDVKM. This CDR3 contains 14 residues. This CDR3 is CASSRTWRSYEQYF. CDR3 nucleotide sequence: TGTGCCAGCAGCCGGACTTGGCGGTCCTACGAGCAGTACTTC.

A few counts support this clone. This chain uses TRBV4-2 with TRBJ2-2; D possibly corresponds to TRBD1 (5 bases). This CDR3 contains 15 residues. Germline CDR1 LGHNA, CDR2 YNFKEQ. Trimming took off 0 bases at V and 4 bases at J, with 9 bases between the two ends. Here the CDR3 DNA reads TGTGCCAGCAGCCAAGACGTGGGGCTCACCGGGGAGCTGTTTTTT. Amino acid sequence: CASSQDVGLTGELFF.

This clone was detected a few times. The CDR3 is CAIRQGLADTYEQYF. The CDR3 DNA reads TGTGCCATCAGGCAAGGACTAGCGGATACTTACGAGCAGTACTTC. The chain recombines TRBV10-3 with TRBJ2-7; TRBD2 matches at 10 bases. V was pared by 6 bases and J by 4 bases, with 9 bases of the junction left unmatched. Germline assignment: CDR1 ENHRY and CDR2 SYGVKD. The CDR3 extends over 15 amino acids.

This clone came up once. This chain connects TRBV5-4 to TRBJ2-7; 8 bases are shared with TRBD1. The trim removed 2 bases at V and 3 bases at J, leaving 7 bases unmatched. This CDR3 contains 15 residues. From germline, CDR1 is SGHNT and CDR2 YYREEE (reference sequence). The CDR3: CASSLGTGAIYEQYF. In nucleotides, the CDR3 is TGTGCCAGCAGCTTAGGGACAGGTGCCATCTACGAGCAGTACTTC.

V and J are TRBV18 and TRBJ1-3; D gene unclear. Germline V CDR1 and CDR2: KGHSH, LQKENI. The CDR3 is 13 amino acids. Trimming shortened V by 3 bases and J by 6 bases, and 9 bases separated the two germline ends. DNA for the CDR3: TGTGCCAGCTCACCGTGGCAAGAAAACACCATATATTTT. Protein product: CASSPWQENTIYF.

Written as DNA, the CDR3 is TGCAGTGCTAGTCCCTCCCAAGAGACCCAGTACTTC. Translated: CSASPSQETQYF. The V and J genes are TRBV20-1 and TRBJ2-5; no definite D call. With 3 bases removed from V and 1 base from J, the gap between germline ends came to 6 bases. Germline V CDR1 and CDR2: DFQATT, SNEGSKA (reference sequence). The CDR3 length is 12 residues.

The chain has TRBV5-4 and TRBJ2-1, with a weak D call TRBD2 (5 bases). CDR3 length equals 15 residues. Per the germline V gene, CDR1 is SGHNT and CDR2 is YYREEE (reference sequence). V lost 6 bases and J 4 bases, leaving 17 bases between the germline ends. The CDR3 DNA sequence: TGTGCCAGCACTAGGAGCGGTAAATCATACAATGAGCAGTTCTTC. As protein: CASTRSGKSYNEQFF.

The chain couples TRBV10-3 to TRBJ1-4; 10 nucleotides align to TRBD1. V was clipped by 2 bases and J by 8 bases; unmatched bases: 2. In germline, CDR1 is ENHRY, CDR2 SYGVKD. The CDR3 runs to 14 residues. The CDR3 nucleotides read TGTGCCATCAGTGAGGACAGGGGGCAGGAAAAACTGTTTTTT. Translation gives CAISEDRGQEKLFF.

This chain connects TRBV2 to TRBJ2-2; D is unclear. There are 12 residues in the CDR3. Trimming took off 8 bases at V and 6 bases at J, with 10 bases between the two ends. CDR1 SNHLY and CDR2 FYNNEI come from the germline V gene. The CDR3 nucleotides are TGTGCCAGCGGGTTTAGCTCCGGGGAGCTGTTTTTT. It yields the protein CASGFSSGELFF.